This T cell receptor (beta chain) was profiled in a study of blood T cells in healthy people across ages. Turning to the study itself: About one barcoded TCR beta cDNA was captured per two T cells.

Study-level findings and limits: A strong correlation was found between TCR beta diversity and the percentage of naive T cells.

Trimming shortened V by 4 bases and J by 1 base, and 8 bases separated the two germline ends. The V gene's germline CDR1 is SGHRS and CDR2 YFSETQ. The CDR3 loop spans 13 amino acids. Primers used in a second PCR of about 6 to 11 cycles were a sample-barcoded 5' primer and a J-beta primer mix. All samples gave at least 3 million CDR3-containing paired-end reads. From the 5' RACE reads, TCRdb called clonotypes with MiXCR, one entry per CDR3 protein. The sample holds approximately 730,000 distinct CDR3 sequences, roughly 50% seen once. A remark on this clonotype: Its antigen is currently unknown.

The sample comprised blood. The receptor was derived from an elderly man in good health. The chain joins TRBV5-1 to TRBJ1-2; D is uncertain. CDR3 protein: CASSPPDNYGYTF. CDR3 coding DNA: TGCGCCAGCAGCCCCCCAGATAACTATGGCTACACCTTC. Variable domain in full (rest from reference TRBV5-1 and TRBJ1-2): KAGVTQTPRYLIKTRGQQVTLSCSPISGHRSVSWYQQTPGQGLQFLFEYFSETQRNKGNFPGRFSGRQFSNSRSEMNVSTLELGDSALYLCASSPPDNYGYTFGSGTRLTVV.